These T cell receptor beta chains were read from a single sample in a study of control samples from healthy donors and cancer patients. The table came from immunoSEQ multiplex PCR; TCRdb's copy has only in-frame clones and leaves some out. The sample includes around 100,000 clones, around nine tenths of them seen just once. The sequenced material came from PBMCs. These receptors all come from a man between 60 and 75 years old with lung cancer. Both conserved end residues are trimmed from each CDR3. A D gene is named only where the DNA matches it firmly.

d_call	v_call	j_call	cdr3_aa
-	TRBV5-4	TRBJ1-2	ASRPGTDYGYT
-	TRBV6-1	TRBJ1-2	ASSEGRGGYT
-	TRBV6-5	TRBJ1-1	ASSRSWRDTEAF
TRBD1	TRBV24-1	TRBJ1-1	ATSDSRTGSAEAF
TRBD1	TRBV11-2	TRBJ1-1	ASSLGQGAWGTEAF
TRBD1	TRBV5-5	TRBJ2-1	ASSLAVGQGRYNEQF
TRBD1	TRBV6-1	TRBJ1-5	ASSEGQGAQPQH
-	TRBV19	TRBJ1-3	ASSRGEVDTIY
-	TRBV29-1	TRBJ2-2	SVLGGTTGELF
-	TRBV7-3	TRBJ1-5	ASSLTGVDQPQH
-	TRBV4-2	TRBJ2-1	ASSPRGGQTSSYNEQF
TRBD1	TRBV6-5	TRBJ1-1	ASSYEGAMNTEAF
-	TRBV7-3	TRBJ1-2	ASSLLGNYGYT
-	TRBV10-3	TRBJ1-1	AISAGTRLDTEAF
TRBD1	TRBV27	TRBJ1-6	ASRPGQGISNSPLH
TRBD1	TRBV6-6	TRBJ2-5	ASSSLDRGGQETQY
-	TRBV11-2	TRBJ1-6	ASSNVGNSPLH
-	TRBV5-1	TRBJ1-3	ASSLGQGLSGNTIY
-	TRBV6-5	TRBJ1-5	ASKVDSNQPQH
TRBD1	TRBV7-3	TRBJ2-3	ASSGQGVDTQY
TRBD2	TRBV6-5	TRBJ2-2	ASINSGGRSGELF
TRBD1	TRBV20-1	TRBJ2-2	SASPGTGNTGELF
-	TRBV12-3/TRBV12-4	TRBJ2-1	ASSDRVANEQF
-	TRBV5-1	TRBJ2-3	ASSLVRGRTDTQY
-	TRBV7-9	TRBJ2-7	ASSEVAGVSYEQY
-	TRBV18	TRBJ1-5	ASSPKQVELGQPQH
TRBD2	TRBV5-6	TRBJ2-3	ASSSPTGGADTQY
TRBD2	TRBV9	TRBJ2-1	ASSSSGGAVNEQF
TRBD1	TRBV5-1	TRBJ2-2	ASSLMDRAPGELF
-	TRBV3-1/TRBV3-2	TRBJ1-6	ASRGGGGSPLH
-	TRBV4-1	TRBJ2-3	ASSQVTAGRGTDTQY
-	TRBV11-2	TRBJ2-7	ASSSGGYEQY
-	TRBV20-1	TRBJ2-7	SASFPTAPYEQY
-	TRBV5-6	TRBJ1-2	ASTIMFYGYT
TRBD1	TRBV3-1/TRBV3-2	TRBJ1-1	ASSQRTAGTVEGTEAF
-	TRBV6-4	TRBJ2-1	ASSDGQSSYNEQF